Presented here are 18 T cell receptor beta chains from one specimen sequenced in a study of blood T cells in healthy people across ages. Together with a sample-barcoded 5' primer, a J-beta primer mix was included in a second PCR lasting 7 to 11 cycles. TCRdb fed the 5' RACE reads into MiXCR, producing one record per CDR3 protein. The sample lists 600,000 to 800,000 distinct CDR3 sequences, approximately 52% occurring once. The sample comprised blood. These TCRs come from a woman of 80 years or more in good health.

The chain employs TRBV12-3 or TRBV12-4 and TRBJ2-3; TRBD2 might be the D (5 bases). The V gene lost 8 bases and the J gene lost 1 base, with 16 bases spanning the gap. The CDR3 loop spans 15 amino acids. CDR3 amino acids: CASSRPGRGTDTQYF. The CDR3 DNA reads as TGTGCCAGCTCGCGGCCCGGGCGGGGCACAGATACGCAGTATTTT.

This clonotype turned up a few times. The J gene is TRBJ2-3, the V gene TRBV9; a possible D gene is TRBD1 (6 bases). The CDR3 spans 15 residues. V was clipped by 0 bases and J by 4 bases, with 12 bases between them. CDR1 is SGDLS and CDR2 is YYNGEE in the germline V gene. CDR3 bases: TGTGCCAGCAGCGTAGATGCAGGGGACCCAGATACGCAGTATTTT. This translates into CASSVDAGDPDTQYF. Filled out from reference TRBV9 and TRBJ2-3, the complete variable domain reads DSGVTQTPKHLITATGQRVTLRCSPRSGDLSVYWYQQSLDQGLQFLIQYYNGEERAKGNILERFSAQQFPDLHSELNLSSLELGDSALYFCASSVDAGDPDTQYFGPGTRLTVL.

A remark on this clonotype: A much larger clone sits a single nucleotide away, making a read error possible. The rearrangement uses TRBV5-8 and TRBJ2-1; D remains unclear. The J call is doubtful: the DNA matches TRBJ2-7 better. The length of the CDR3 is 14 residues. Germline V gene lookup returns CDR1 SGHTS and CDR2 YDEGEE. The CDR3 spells CASSLGSLYNEQYF. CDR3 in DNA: TGTGCCAGCAGCTTGGGTTCTCTATACAATGAGCAGTACTTC.

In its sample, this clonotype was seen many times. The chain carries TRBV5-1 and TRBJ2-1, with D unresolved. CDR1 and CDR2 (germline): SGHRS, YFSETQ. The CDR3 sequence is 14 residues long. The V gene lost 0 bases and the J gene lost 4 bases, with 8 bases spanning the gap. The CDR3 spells CASSLEQNYNEQFF. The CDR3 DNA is TGCGCCAGCAGCTTGGAACAGAATTACAATGAGCAGTTCTTC. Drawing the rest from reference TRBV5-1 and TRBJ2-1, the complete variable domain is KAGVTQTPRYLIKTRGQQVTLSCSPISGHRSVSWYQQTPGQGLQFLFEYFSETQRNKGNFPGRFSGRQFSNSRSEMNVSTLELGDSALYLCASSLEQNYNEQFFGPGTRLTVL.

DNA of the CDR3: TGTGCCAGCAGCTTAGTAGGGACAGGCTACGAGCAGTACTTC. Protein sequence: CASSLVGTGYEQYF. The rearrangement uses TRBV7-2 and TRBJ2-7; 8 bases agree with TRBD1. The CDR3 runs to 14 residues. With 1 base clipped from V and 3 bases from J, the junction kept 2 bases outside the gene matches. Germline CDR1 SGHTA, CDR2 FQGNSA.

For the CDR3, the DNA is TGCGCCAGCAGGACTAGCGGGGGGGGTGCAGATACGCAGTATTTT. Its translation is CASRTSGGGADTQYF. The chain has TRBV5-1 and TRBJ2-3; 14 positions match TRBD2. J lost 4 bases, V lost 5 bases, and 3 bases had no gene match. CDR3 length: 15 amino acids. Looked up from germline, CDR1 is SGHRS and CDR2 is YFSETQ.

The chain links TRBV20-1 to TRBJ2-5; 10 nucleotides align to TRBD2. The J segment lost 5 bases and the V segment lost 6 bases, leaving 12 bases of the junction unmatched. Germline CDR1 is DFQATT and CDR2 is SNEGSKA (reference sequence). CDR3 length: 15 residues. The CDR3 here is CSARPLTSGLETQYF. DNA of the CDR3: TGCAGTGCCAGACCCCTGACTAGCGGGTTGGAGACCCAGTACTTC.

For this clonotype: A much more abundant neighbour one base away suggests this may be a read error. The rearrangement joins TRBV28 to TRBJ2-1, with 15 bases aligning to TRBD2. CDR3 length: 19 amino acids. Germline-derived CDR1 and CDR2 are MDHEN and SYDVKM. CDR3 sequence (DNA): TGTGCCTGCAGTTTAGCCGGACTAGCGGGAGGGAGCTCCTACAATGAGCAGTTCTTC. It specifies CACSLAGLAGGSSYNEQFF. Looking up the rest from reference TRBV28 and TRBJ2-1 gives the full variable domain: DVKVTQSSRYLVKRTGEKVFLECVQDMDHENMFWYRQDPGLGLRLIYFSYDVKMKEKGDIPEGYSVSREKKERFSLILESASTNQTSMYLCACSLAGLAGGSSYNEQFFGPGTRLTVL.

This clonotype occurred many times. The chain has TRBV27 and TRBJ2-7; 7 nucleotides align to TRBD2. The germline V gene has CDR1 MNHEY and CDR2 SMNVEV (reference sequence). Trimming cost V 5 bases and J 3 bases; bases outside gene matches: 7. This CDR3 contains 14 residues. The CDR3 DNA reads TGTGCCAGCAGTGAGCGGCGGGAGATCTACGAGCAGTACTTC. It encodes CASSERREIYEQYF.

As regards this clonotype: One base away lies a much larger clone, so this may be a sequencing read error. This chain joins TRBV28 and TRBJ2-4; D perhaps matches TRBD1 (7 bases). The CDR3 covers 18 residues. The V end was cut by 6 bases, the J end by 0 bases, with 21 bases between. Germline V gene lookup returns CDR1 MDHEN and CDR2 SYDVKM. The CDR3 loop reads CASRGPGQEGLAKNIQYF. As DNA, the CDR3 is TGTGCCAGCAGGGGGCCCGGACAGGAGGGTTTAGCCAAAAACATTCAGTACTTC.

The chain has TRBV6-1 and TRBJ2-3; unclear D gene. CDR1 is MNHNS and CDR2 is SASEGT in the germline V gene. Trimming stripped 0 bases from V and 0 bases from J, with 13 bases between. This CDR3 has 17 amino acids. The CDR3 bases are TGTGCCAGCAGTGAAGCGGGATGGACCCGAAGCACAGATACGCAGTATTTT. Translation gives CASSEAGWTRSTDTQYF.

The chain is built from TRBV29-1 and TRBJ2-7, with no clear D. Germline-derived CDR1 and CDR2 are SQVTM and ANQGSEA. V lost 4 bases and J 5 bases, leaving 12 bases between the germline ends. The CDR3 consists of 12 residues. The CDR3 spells CSVVPTGDEQYF. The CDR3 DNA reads TGCAGCGTTGTTCCGACTGGGGACGAGCAGTACTTC.

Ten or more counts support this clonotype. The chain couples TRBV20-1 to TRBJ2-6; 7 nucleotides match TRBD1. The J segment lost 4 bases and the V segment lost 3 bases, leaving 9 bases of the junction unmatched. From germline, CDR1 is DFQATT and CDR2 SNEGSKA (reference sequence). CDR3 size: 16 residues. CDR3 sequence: CSARTGPSLGANVLTF. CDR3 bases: TGCAGTGCTAGGACAGGGCCCTCGCTGGGGGCCAACGTCCTGACTTTC.

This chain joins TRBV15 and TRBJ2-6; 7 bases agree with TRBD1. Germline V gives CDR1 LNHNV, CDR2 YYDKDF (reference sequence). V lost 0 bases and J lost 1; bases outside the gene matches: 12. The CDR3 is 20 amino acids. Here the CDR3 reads CATSRDNRGSRPSGANVLTF. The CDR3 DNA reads TGTGCCACCAGCAGAGATAACAGGGGCTCGCGCCCTTCTGGGGCCAACGTCCTGACTTTC.

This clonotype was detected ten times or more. CDR3 DNA sequence: TGCAGCGTTGAGAATAGCGCCCCAGGAGATACGCAGTATTTT. Protein: CSVENSAPGDTQYF. V is TRBV29-1 and J is TRBJ2-3; TRBD2 is a possible D gene (5 bases). Germline V gives CDR1 SQVTM, CDR2 ANQGSEA. The CDR3 loop spans 14 amino acids. V dropped 3 bases and J dropped 5 bases, with 15 bases sitting between them.

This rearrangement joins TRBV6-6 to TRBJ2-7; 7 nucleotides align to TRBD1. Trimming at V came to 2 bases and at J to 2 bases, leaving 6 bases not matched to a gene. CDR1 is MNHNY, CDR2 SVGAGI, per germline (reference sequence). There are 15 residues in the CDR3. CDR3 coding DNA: TGTGCCAGCAGTTACGAGGGGACAGAGACCTACGAGCAGTACTTC. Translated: CASSYEGTETYEQYF.

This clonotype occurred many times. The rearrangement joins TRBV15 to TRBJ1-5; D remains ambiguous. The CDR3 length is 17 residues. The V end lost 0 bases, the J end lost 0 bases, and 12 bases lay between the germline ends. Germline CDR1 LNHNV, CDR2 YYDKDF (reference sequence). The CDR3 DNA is TGTGCCACCAGCAGAGATTCGACGGCTTATAGCAATCAGCCCCAGCATTTT. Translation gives CATSRDSTAYSNQPQHF.

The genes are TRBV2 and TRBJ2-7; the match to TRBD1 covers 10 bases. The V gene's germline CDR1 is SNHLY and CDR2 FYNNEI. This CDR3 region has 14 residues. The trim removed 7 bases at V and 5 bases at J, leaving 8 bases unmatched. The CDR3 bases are TGTGCCAGCATGTATGGGACAGGGGCCCACGAGCAGTACTTC. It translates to CASMYGTGAHEQYF.